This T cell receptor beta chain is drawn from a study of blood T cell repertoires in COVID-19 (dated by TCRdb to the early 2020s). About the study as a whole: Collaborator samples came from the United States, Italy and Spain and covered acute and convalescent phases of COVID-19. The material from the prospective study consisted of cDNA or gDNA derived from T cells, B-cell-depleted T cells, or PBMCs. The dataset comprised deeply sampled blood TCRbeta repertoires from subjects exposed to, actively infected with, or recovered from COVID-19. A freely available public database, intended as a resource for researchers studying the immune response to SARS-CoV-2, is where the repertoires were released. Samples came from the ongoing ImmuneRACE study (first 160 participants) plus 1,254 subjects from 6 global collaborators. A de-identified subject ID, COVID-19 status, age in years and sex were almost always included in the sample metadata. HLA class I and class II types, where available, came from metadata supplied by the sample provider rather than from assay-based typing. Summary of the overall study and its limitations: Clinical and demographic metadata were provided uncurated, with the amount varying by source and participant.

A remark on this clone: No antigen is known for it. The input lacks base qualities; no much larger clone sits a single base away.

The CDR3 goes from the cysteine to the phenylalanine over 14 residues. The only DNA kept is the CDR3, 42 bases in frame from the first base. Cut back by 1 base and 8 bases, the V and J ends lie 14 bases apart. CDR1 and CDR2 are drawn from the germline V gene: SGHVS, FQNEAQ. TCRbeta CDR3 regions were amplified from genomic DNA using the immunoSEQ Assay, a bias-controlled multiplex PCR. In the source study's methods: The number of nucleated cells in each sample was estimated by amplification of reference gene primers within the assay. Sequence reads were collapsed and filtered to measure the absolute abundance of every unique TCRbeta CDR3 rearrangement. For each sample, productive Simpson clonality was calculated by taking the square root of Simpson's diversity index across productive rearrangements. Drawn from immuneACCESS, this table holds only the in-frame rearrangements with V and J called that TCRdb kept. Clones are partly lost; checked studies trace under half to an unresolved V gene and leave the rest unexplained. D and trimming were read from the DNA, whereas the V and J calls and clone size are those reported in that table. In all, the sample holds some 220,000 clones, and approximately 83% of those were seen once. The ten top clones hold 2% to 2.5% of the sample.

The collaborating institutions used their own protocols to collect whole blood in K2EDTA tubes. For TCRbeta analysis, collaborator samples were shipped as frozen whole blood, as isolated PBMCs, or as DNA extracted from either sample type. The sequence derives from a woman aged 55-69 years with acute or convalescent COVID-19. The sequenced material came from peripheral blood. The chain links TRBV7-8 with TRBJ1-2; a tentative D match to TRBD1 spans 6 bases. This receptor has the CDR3 CASSLGARGWGYTF. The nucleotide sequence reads TGTGCCAGCAGCTTAGGCGCCAGGGGATGGGGCTACACCTTC.